This TCR beta chain was sequenced for a study of T-cell memory formation after mild COVID-19. At the level of the study: Largely donor-specific TCR clusters were found.

As concerns this clonotype: Antigen unknown.

Findings of the study overall: Clones that contracted from day 15 to 85 had balanced CD4/CD8; later expanders were CD4+ biased.

The CDR3 is made up of 14 amino acids. J was trimmed by 4 bases and V by 5 bases; bases with no gene match: 7. The 5'RACE method, run with constant-segment primers, produced TCR alpha and TCR beta cDNA libraries (carrying sample barcodes and UMIs). TCRdb recomputed calls from the 5' RACE reads with MiXCR, one row per CDR3 protein. The data contain 550,000 to 700,000 distinct CDR3 sequences, 15% to 20% of them singletons. This sequence was found in an adult woman who had mild COVID-19 (a few samples of this study predate the infection). Cell type and time point are not known. Material: PBMCs or a T cell subset sorted from them (not recorded which). The chain recombines TRBV12-3 or TRBV12-4 with TRBJ2-7, with 8 bases identical to TRBD1. The CDR3 region is CASSDRGRQYEQYF. The CDR3 DNA reads as TGTGCCAGCAGTGACAGGGGACGCCAGTACGAGCAGTACTTC.